These T cell receptor beta chains were read from a single sample in a study of CD8 T cells in Susac syndrome. TCRdb analysed the immunoSEQ multiplex PCR reads with MiXCR anew, one entry per CDR3 protein. The sample yields about 300,000 distinct CDR3 sequences, roughly 81% seen once. The sequenced sample consisted of CD8+ T cells from PBMCs. These receptor sequences come from a human donor with multiple sclerosis. Each CDR3 is given with its conserved first and last residue. Each record gives: CDR3 length, D gene, J gene, V gene, clone size, CDR3 DNA, CDR3 protein. The D gene is left open where the match is weak. Where a row states a size, it is once, few, many or the class of an expanded clone; other rows omit it.

14	-	TRBJ1-5	TRBV3-1	few	TGTGCCAGCAGCCGAGGGCGGTTCAATCAGCCCCAGCATTTT	CASSRGRFNQPQHF
12	-	TRBJ2-1	TRBV14	-	TGTGCCAGCAGCCAAGTTCCGAATGAGCAGTTCTTC	CASSQVPNEQFF
13	-	TRBJ2-1	TRBV27	-	TGTGCCAGCAGTTTGTCTTGGGGCAATGAGCAGTTCTTC	CASSLSWGNEQFF
14	TRBD2	TRBJ2-7	TRBV7-8	once	TGTGCCAGCAGCTTAGAACTAGCGGGAGGCGAGCAGTACTTC	CASSLELAGGEQYF
15	-	TRBJ1-2	TRBV5-8	-	TGTGCCAGCAGCCCCACCTGGACGGACGCCTATGGCTACACCTTC	CASSPTWTDAYGYTF
13	-	TRBJ1-1	TRBV4-2	-	TGTGCCAGCAGCCCCTCCTTGAACACTGAAGCTTTCTTT	CASSPSLNTEAFF
13	TRBD2	TRBJ2-1	TRBV27	-	TGTGCCAGTGGACTGAGCGGGAACAATGAGCAGTTCTTC	CASGLSGNNEQFF
19	-	TRBJ2-1	TRBV9	-	TGTGCCAGCAGCGTAGCTGGGGAAGGGTTCGATACCGGATACAATGAGCAGTTCTTC	CASSVAGEGFDTGYNEQFF
15	-	TRBJ2-1	TRBV15	-	TGTGCCACCAGCAGAGAACGGAGGGGATACAATGAGCAGTTCTTC	CATSRERRGYNEQFF
15	-	TRBJ2-7	TRBV7-7	-	TGTGCTAGCAGCCTCCGCGAGGGGGGACTCTACGAGCAGTACTTC	CASSLREGGLYEQYF
16	TRBD1	TRBJ2-7	TRBV11-2	few	TGTGCCAGCAGCTTACGCGGGACAGGCTTGATCTCCGAGCAGTACTTC	CASSLRGTGLISEQYF
16	-	TRBJ1-1	TRBV6-1	-	TGTGCCAGCGCTCTCAAGGGACGGACGGCTAACACTGAAGCTTTCTTT	CASALKGRTANTEAFF
11	-	TRBJ1-2	TRBV20-1	few	TGCAGTGCTAGAGTGGGGCATGGCTACACCTTC	CSARVGHGYTF
16	-	TRBJ2-1	TRBV19	once	TGTGCCAGTAGACCGGACGAGGGTTACCCTTACAATGAGCAGTTCTTC	CASRPDEGYPYNEQFF
14	-	TRBJ2-6	TRBV28	-	TGTGCCACAGCGACTCCCGACGGGGCCAACGTCCTGACTTTC	CATATPDGANVLTF
16	-	TRBJ1-4	TRBV6-5	-	TGTGCCAGCAGTTACACGGGAGGCGGACGGAGGGAAAAACTGTTTTTT	CASSYTGGGRREKLFF
16	-	TRBJ1-1	TRBV7-9	-	TGTGCCAGCAGCGCTCCGGGACAAGGGTTGAACACTGAAGCTTTCTTT	CASSAPGQGLNTEAFF
13	-	TRBJ1-2	TRBV7-9	-	TGTGCCAGCAGCTTAGGTACGGGTCCTGGCTACACCTTC	CASSLGTGPGYTF
13	TRBD2	TRBJ2-3	TRBV27	-	TGTGCCAGCGGGGGGGAGAGGACAGATACGCAGTATTTT	CASGGERTDTQYF
14	-	TRBJ1-1	TRBV7-8	-	TGTGCCAGCAGCTACTCGTTTTTGAACACTGAAGCTTTCTTT	CASSYSFLNTEAFF